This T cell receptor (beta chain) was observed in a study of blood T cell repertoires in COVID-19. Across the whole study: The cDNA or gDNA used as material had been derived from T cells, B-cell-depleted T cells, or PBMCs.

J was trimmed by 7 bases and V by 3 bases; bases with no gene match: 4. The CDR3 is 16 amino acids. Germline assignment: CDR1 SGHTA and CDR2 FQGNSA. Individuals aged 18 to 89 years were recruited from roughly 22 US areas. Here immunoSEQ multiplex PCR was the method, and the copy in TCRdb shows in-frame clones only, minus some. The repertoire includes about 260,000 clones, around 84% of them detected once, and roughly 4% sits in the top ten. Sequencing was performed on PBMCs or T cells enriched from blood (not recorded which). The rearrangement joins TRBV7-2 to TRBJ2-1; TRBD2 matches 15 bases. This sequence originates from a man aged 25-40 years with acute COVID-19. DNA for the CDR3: TGTGCCAGCAGCTTGGGACTAGCGGGAGGTGAAAATGAGCAGTTCTTC. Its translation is CASSLGLAGGENEQFF.